This T cell receptor (beta chain) derives from a study of prognosis after radiotherapy for stage I lung cancer. Genomic DNA was the source, and TCR beta CDR3 was amplified from it by two-round multiplex PCR. First-round PCR used primers specific to each TRBV and TRBJ gene. TCRdb called the multiplex PCR reads again in MiXCR, with one record for every CDR3 protein. Among about 51,000 distinct CDR3 sequences listed, under 45% were seen once. CDR3 length: 17 amino acids. V was pared by 6 bases and J by 3 bases, with 17 bases of the junction left unmatched. Germline CDR1 and CDR2: SGHTA and FQGNSA. The chain links TRBV7-2 to TRBJ2-7, with TRBD1 matching over 7 bases. Sequenced here: PBMCs, sampled before or after stereotactic body radiation therapy (not recorded which). This clonotype originated in a donor aged 50 or older with non-small cell lung cancer. DNA for the CDR3: TGTGCCAGCAGTCCCTCCGCCTCCGGGACAGAAATCTACGAGCAGTACTTC. It codes for CASSPSASGTEIYEQYF.